This is a list of T cell receptor beta chains from one sample in a study of blood T cells in healthy people across ages. In TCRdb, the 5' RACE reads were re-called with MiXCR into one record per CDR3 protein. The data contain about 1.8 million distinct CDR3 sequences, roughly 50% of them seen just once; the ten biggest clones take up approximately 2.1%. Sequenced sample: blood. The receptors shown here come from a woman aged 40 to 50 in good health. Both conserved end residues are part of each CDR3.

>TRBJ2-1|TRBV4-3
CASSQLSGGRLGNEQFF
>TRBJ1-1|TRBV20-1
CSAAYDTEAFF
>TRBJ2-3|TRBV6-2/TRBV6-3
CVSSHGTSGGLDTQYF
>TRBJ2-5|TRBV27
CASSLGDGIQETQYF
>TRBJ1-2|TRBV7-2
CASSARTRGDYGYTF
>TRBJ2-2|TRBV9
CASSVTSTGELFF
>TRBJ2-5|TRBV14
CASSDRVTQETQYF
>TRBJ2-4|TRBV4-1
CASSQATSDTMQYF
>TRBJ2-5|TRBV29-1
CSVKQGAQETQYF
>TRBJ1-5|TRBV4-3
CASSQDLGGQPQHF
>TRBJ2-3|TRBV4-2
CASSQEVAGGGDTQYF
>TRBJ2-1|TRBV6-6
CASSQKPGQTPPNEQFF